The 27 T cell receptor beta chains presented below share a single source sample, sequenced in a study of cytomegalovirus exposure and HLA in healthy donors. Clones were read by immunoSEQ multiplex PCR, and TCRdb kept only the in-frame ones, dropping some. The table lists roughly 150,000 clones, more than 75% of them singletons. Sequenced: PBMCs. The receptors come from a man aged 18-30 years in good health and CMV-seronegative.

This rearrangement joins TRBV5-1 to TRBJ2-3; D is perhaps TRBD1 (5 bases). The V gene lost 4 bases and the J gene lost 0 bases, with 12 bases spanning the gap. This CDR3 comprises 15 residues. The V gene's germline CDR1 is SGHRS and CDR2 YFSETQ. The CDR3 here is CASSPNRQSTDTQYF. The CDR3 nucleotides read TGCGCCAGCAGCCCAAACAGACAGAGCACAGATACGCAGTATTTT.

CDR3 DNA sequence: TGTGCCAGCAGTGAACTCAGGTCCGGGGAGCTGTTTTTT. The encoded protein is CASSELRSGELFF. The J gene is TRBJ2-2, the V gene TRBV6-1; D call uncertain. Trimming left V 2 bases short and J 6 bases short, with 7 bases between. Germline values: CDR1 MNHNS, CDR2 SASEGT. There are 13 residues in the CDR3.

This clone was counted once. The chain joins TRBV10-1 to TRBJ2-3; 8 bases match TRBD1. The junction had 7 bases not matched to a gene; V was cut back by 2 bases and J by 9 bases. Germline loops: CDR1 WNHNN, CDR2 SYGVQD (reference sequence). The CDR3 is made up of 14 amino acids. CDR3 DNA: TGCGCCAGCAGTGAGGCCAGGGGGCTCGGGACGCAGTATTTT. This sequence encodes CASSEARGLGTQYF.

The CDR3 here is CASSPHINSYNSPLHF. CDR3 nucleotide sequence: TGCGCCAGCAGCCCCCACATCAACTCCTATAATTCACCCCTCCACTTT. The rearrangement joins TRBV4-1 to TRBJ1-6, with D unresolved. The CDR3 runs to 16 residues. The V end was cut by 4 bases, the J end by 0 bases, with 10 bases between. CDR1 and CDR2 from the germline V gene are MGHRA and YSYEKL.

The gene calls are TRBV29-1 and TRBJ2-5; tentatively, D is TRBD2 (6 bases). The CDR3 is 11 amino acids. Germline assignment: CDR1 SQVTM and CDR2 ANQGSEA. Trimming removed 8 bases from V and 5 bases from J, with 12 bases in between. As DNA, the CDR3 is TGCAGCCTGGCTAGCGATGAGACCCAGTACTTC. Amino acid sequence: CSLASDETQYF.

The chain links TRBV28 to TRBJ1-6; tentatively, D is TRBD1 (5 bases). The germline CDR1 and CDR2 sequences are MDHEN and SYDVKM. CDR3 size: 12 residues. The ends were cut back, 7 bases at V and 7 bases at J, with 8 bases in the middle. The CDR3 DNA is TGTGCCAGCAACCACAGGAATTCACCCCTCCACTTT. Encoded protein: CASNHRNSPLHF.

The chain has TRBV18 and TRBJ1-2, with D possibly being TRBD1 (6 bases). Germline CDR1 and CDR2: KGHSH and LQKENI. The CDR3 is made up of 13 amino acids. With 3 bases removed from V and 5 bases from J, the gap between germline ends came to 10 bases. The CDR3 region has the DNA TGTGCCAGCTCACCCCGACAGGCATATGGCTACACCTTC. Protein sequence: CASSPRQAYGYTF.

The CDR3 DNA follows: TGTGCCAGCAGCGCTCCGGGACAGGTCTACGAGCAGTACTTC. Translating gives CASSAPGQVYEQYF. The chain couples TRBV7-2 to TRBJ2-7; 8 bases match TRBD1. Germline loops: CDR1 SGHTA, CDR2 FQGNSA. This CDR3 has 14 residues. The V segment lost 5 bases and the J segment 3 bases; nucleotides outside the gene matches: 6.

This clone was counted at least ten times. CDR3 nucleotide sequence: TGTGCCAGCAGCTTAGGGACTAGCCACAATGAGCAGTTCTTC. Translated, it gives CASSLGTSHNEQFF. The genes are TRBV11-2 and TRBJ2-1; 8 bases are a match to TRBD2. The CDR3 spans 14 residues. Looked up from germline, CDR1 is SGHAT and CDR2 is FQNNGV. With V trimmed by 1 base and J by 5 bases, 1 base remained unmatched. The full variable domain, in which reference TRBV11-2 and TRBJ2-1 provide the parts outside the CDR3, is EAGVAQSPRYKIIEKRQSVAFWCNPISGHATLYWYQQILGQGPKLLIQFQNNGVVDDSQLPKDRFSAERLKGVDSTLKIQPAKLEDSAVYLCASSLGTSHNEQFFGPGTRLTVL.

This clone was observed a single time. The chain is built from TRBV5-4 and TRBJ2-1, with TRBD1 identical over 7 bases. This CDR3 has 16 residues. Germline V gene lookup returns CDR1 SGHNT and CDR2 YYREEE (reference sequence). Trimming at V came to 4 bases and at J to 6 bases, leaving 13 bases not matched to a gene. The chain's CDR3 is CASSAPRTGVSNEQFF. The CDR3 DNA sequence: TGTGCCAGCAGCGCCCCAAGGACAGGAGTAAGCAATGAGCAGTTCTTC.

The chain combines TRBV11-2 with TRBJ2-2, with D possibly matching TRBD1 (5 bases). This CDR3 is 17 amino acids long. CDR1 SGHAT and CDR2 FQNNGV come from the germline V gene. Trimming stripped 4 bases from V and 4 bases from J, with 19 bases between. The CDR3 sequence: CASSSHHLQGGTGELFF. The CDR3 bases are TGTGCCAGCAGCTCCCACCATCTGCAGGGCGGCACCGGGGAGCTGTTTTTT.

The V and J genes are TRBV6-6 and TRBJ1-1; 8 nucleotides agree with TRBD1. In germline, CDR1 is MNHNY, CDR2 SVGAGI (reference sequence). The CDR3 length is 13 residues. V trimming: 6 bases; J trimming: 3 bases; junction bases outside the gene matches: 3. The CDR3 DNA reads TGTGCCAGCAGCGGACAGGGAGACACTGAAGCTTTCTTT. Residues: CASSGQGDTEAFF.

V and J are TRBV5-5 and TRBJ1-2, with D possibly TRBD1 on 6 matching bases. Germline CDR1 is SGHKS and CDR2 is YYEKEE (reference sequence). V was trimmed by 4 bases and J by 6 bases, leaving 22 bases between them. The CDR3 totals 16 residues. The CDR3 loop is CASSLTLSYRVHGYTF. CDR3 in DNA: TGTGCCAGCAGCCTCACCTTAAGTTACAGGGTCCATGGCTACACCTTC.

The J gene is TRBJ2-5, the V gene TRBV7-9; 7 bases match TRBD2. This CDR3 contains 15 residues. The J segment lost 2 bases and the V segment lost 0 bases, leaving 3 bases of the junction unmatched. Germline values: CDR1 SEHNR, CDR2 FQNEAQ (reference sequence). CDR3 DNA sequence: TGTGCCAGCAGCTTAGCCGTCGGGGGGCAAGAGACCCAGTACTTC. Amino acids: CASSLAVGGQETQYF.

The CDR3 DNA follows: TGTGCCAGCAGTTACAGACAGGGGGATACGCAGTATTTT. Translation gives CASSYRQGDTQYF. The V gene is TRBV6-5, the J gene TRBJ2-3; TRBD1 aligns across 8 bases. The CDR3 consists of 13 residues. Germline loops: CDR1 MNHEY, CDR2 SVGAGI. The ends lost 2 bases at V and 6 bases at J; junction bases unmatched: 1.

This clone was seen once. The chain uses TRBV4-2 and TRBJ2-3; 8 bases line up with TRBD2. The CDR3 is made up of 19 amino acids. Per germline, CDR1 LGHNA and CDR2 YNFKEQ. The V and J ends lost 0 bases and 5 bases, in that order; junction bases with no gene match: 16. Written as DNA, the CDR3 is TGTGCCAGCAGCCAAGATGTTCGGAAACGGGCGGGAGGTTTAGATACGCAGTATTTT. Protein product: CASSQDVRKRAGGLDTQYF.

This clone appeared once. The DNA for the CDR3 is TGTGCCAGCAGTTCGCTATCCGGGACAGGGGGCCGCATGAACACTGAAGCTTTCTTT. Residues: CASSSLSGTGGRMNTEAFF. The V and J genes are TRBV28 and TRBJ1-1; 12 bases match TRBD1. The V segment lost 4 bases and the J segment 0 bases; nucleotides outside the gene matches: 12. Germline lookup yields CDR1 MDHEN and CDR2 SYDVKM. The CDR3 is 19 amino acids.

This chain connects TRBV2 to TRBJ1-2; 8 bases line up with TRBD1. Germline V gene sequence: CDR1 SNHLY, CDR2 FYNNEI. Germline trimming cut 6 bases from V and 4 bases from J; bases unmatched to any gene: 7. CDR3 length equals 14 residues. The CDR3 loop is CASSVDRGGYGYTF. The DNA for the CDR3 is TGTGCCAGCAGCGTAGACAGGGGCGGCTATGGCTACACCTTC.

The gene calls are TRBV9 and TRBJ2-7, with D perhaps TRBD1 (6 bases). The CDR3 extends over 16 amino acids. V dropped 0 bases and J dropped 6 bases, with 19 bases sitting between them. Germline values: CDR1 SGDLS, CDR2 YYNGEE. The CDR3 spells CASSVGVAGDPLEQYF. CDR3 bases: TGTGCCAGCAGCGTAGGTGTGGCAGGGGATCCCCTCGAGCAGTACTTC.

The genes are TRBV10-3 and TRBJ2-7; D is unresolved. The CDR3 has 13 amino acids. Germline CDR1 is ENHRY and CDR2 is SYGVKD. Trimming took off 3 bases at V and 3 bases at J, with 9 bases between the two ends. The CDR3 reads CAISDPGLYEQYF. CDR3 DNA: TGTGCCATCAGTGATCCGGGTCTCTACGAGCAGTACTTC.

This chain connects TRBV5-4 to TRBJ2-2, with TRBD1 as a possible D gene (5 bases). With 5 bases removed from V and 2 bases from J, the gap between germline ends came to 16 bases. CDR1 is SGHNT, CDR2 YYREEE, per germline (reference sequence). This CDR3 has 16 residues. CDR3 loop: CASSGGSRVNTGELFF. As DNA, the CDR3 is TGTGCCAGCAGTGGCGGATCCAGGGTTAACACCGGGGAGCTGTTTTTT.

This chain connects TRBV28 to TRBJ2-2; D remains unclear. The germline V and J ends were trimmed by 7 bases and 0 bases, with 15 bases remaining between them. This CDR3 region has 16 residues. Germline V gene sequence: CDR1 MDHEN, CDR2 SYDVKM. This CDR3 is CASIPRLLSNTGELFF. The CDR3 DNA follows: TGTGCCAGCATCCCACGATTACTTTCGAACACCGGGGAGCTGTTTTTT.

This clone was counted once. The chain employs TRBV7-2 and TRBJ2-5; the D gene is possibly TRBD2 (6 bases). The CDR3 is 14 residues long. V was clipped by 4 bases and J by 4 bases, with 13 bases between them. CDR1 and CDR2 from the germline V gene are SGHTA and FQGNSA. The CDR3 DNA sequence: TGTGCCAGCAGCTCCGAACTAGCTAGAGAGACCCAGTACTTC. Protein product: CASSSELARETQYF.

The genes are TRBV4-2 and TRBJ2-2; 10 bases agree with TRBD2. With 2 bases clipped from V and 4 bases from J, the junction kept 16 bases outside the gene matches. Germline CDR1 LGHNA, CDR2 YNFKEQ. The CDR3 spans 20 residues. The CDR3 DNA follows: TGTGCCAGCAGCCAAAGTTCGGGACTAGCGCCCACGATGGTCACCGGGGAGCTGTTTTTT. It encodes CASSQSSGLAPTMVTGELFF.

This clone has ten or more counts. V is TRBV6-1 and J is TRBJ1-2; TRBD1 matches at 12 bases. CDR1 is MNHNS and CDR2 is SASEGT in the germline V gene. The ends lost 4 bases at V and 4 bases at J; junction bases unmatched: 10. CDR3 length: 17 residues. CDR3 sequence reads: CASSVFRDRGRSYGYTF. The CDR3 DNA is TGTGCCAGCAGTGTGTTCCGGGACAGGGGGCGTAGCTATGGCTACACCTTC.

V usage is TRBV6-5 and J usage is TRBJ2-7; D is ambiguous. Germline V gene sequence: CDR1 MNHEY, CDR2 SVGAGI. The CDR3 is 12 amino acids. Trimming left V 2 bases short and J 9 bases short, with 11 bases between. CDR3 DNA: TGTGCCAGCAGTTACGAGGCAGCGCGGCAGTACTTC. Translation: CASSYEAARQYF.

The rearrangement uses TRBV19 and TRBJ1-1; the D gene is possibly TRBD1 (6 bases). CDR1 and CDR2 (germline): LNHDA, SQIVND (reference sequence). V lost 7 bases to trimming and J lost 8 bases, with 14 bases between them. This CDR3 is built from 12 residues. CDR3 sequence: CASNSGAAEAFF. In nucleotides, the CDR3 is TGTGCCAGTAATTCAGGGGCGGCGGAAGCTTTCTTT.